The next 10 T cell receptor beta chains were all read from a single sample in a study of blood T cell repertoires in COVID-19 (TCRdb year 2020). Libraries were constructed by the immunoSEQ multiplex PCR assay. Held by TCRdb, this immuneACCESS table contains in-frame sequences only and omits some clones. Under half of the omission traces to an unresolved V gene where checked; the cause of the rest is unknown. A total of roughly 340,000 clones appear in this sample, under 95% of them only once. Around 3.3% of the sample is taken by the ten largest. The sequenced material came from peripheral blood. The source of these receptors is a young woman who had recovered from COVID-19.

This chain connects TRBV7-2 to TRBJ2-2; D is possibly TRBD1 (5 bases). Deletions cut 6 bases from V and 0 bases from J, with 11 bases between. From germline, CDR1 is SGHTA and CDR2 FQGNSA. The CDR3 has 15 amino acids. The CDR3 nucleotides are TGTGCCAGCAGTCAGGGCAGGGCGAACACCGGGGAGCTGTTTTTT. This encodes CASSQGRANTGELFF.

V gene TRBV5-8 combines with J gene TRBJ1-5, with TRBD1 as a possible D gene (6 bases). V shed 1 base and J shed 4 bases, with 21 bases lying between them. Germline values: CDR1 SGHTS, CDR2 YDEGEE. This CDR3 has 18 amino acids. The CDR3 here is CASSLFAGEGVWNQPQHF. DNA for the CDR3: TGTGCCAGCAGCTTGTTCGCAGGAGAGGGGGTCTGGAATCAGCCCCAGCATTTT. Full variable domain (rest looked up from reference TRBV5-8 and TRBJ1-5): EAGVTQSPTHLIKTRGQQATLRCSPISGHTSVYWYQQALGLGLQFLLWYDEGEERNRGNFPPRFSGRQFPNYSSELNVNALELEDSALYLCASSLFAGEGVWNQPQHFGDGTRLSIL.

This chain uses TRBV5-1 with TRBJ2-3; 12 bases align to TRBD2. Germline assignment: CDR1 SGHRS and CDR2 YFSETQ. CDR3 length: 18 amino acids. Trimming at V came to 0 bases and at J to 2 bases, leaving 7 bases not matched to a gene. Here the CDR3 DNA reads TGCGCCAGCAGCTTGGTCCAACTAGCGGGAGGCCCCACAGATACGCAGTATTTT. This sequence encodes CASSLVQLAGGPTDTQYF. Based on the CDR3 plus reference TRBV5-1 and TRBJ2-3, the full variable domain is KAGVTQTPRYLIKTRGQQVTLSCSPISGHRSVSWYQQTPGQGLQFLFEYFSETQRNKGNFPGRFSGRQFSNSRSEMNVSTLELGDSALYLCASSLVQLAGGPTDTQYFGPGTRLTVL.

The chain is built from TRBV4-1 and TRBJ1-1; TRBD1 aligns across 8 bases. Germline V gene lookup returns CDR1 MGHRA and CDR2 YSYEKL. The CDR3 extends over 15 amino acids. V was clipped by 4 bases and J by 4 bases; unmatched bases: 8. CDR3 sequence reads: CASSLGQGVSTEAFF. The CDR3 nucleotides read TGCGCCAGCAGCCTAGGACAGGGAGTGAGCACTGAAGCTTTCTTT.

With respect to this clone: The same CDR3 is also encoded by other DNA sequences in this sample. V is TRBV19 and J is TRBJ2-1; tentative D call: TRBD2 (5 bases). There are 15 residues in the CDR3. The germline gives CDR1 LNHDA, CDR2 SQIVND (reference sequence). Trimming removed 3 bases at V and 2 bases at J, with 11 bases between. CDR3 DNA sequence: TGTGCCAGTAGTATTAGGGCGGGTCCCTACAATGAGCAGTTCTTC. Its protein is CASSIRAGPYNEQFF.

This chain's CDR3 is CATSDPRAGRGEAFF. CDR3 DNA: TGTGCCACCAGTGACCCGAGAGCAGGGAGGGGTGAAGCTTTCTTT. This chain connects TRBV24-1 to TRBJ1-1; a weak D match, TRBD1 (5 bases). The CDR3 is made up of 15 amino acids. With 4 bases removed from V and 7 bases from J, the gap between germline ends came to 18 bases. From germline, CDR1 is KGHDR and CDR2 SFDVKD.

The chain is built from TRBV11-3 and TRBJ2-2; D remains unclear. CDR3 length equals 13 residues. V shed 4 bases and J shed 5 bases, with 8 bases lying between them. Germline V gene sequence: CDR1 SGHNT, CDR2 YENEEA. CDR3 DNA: TGTGCCAGCAGCTCCTCGAGGACCGGGGAGCTGTTTTTT. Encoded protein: CASSSSRTGELFF.

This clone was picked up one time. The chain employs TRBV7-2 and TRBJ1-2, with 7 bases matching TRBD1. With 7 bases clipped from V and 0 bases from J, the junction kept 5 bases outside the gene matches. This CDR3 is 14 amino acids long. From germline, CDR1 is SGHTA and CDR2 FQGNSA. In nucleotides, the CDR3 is TGTGCCAGCATCTCCCAGGGGGCTAACTATGGCTACACCTTC. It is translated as CASISQGANYGYTF. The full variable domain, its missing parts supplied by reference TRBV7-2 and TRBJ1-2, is GAGVSQSPSNKVTEKGKDVELRCDPISGHTALYWYRQSLGQGLEFLIYFQGNSAPDKSGLPSDRFSAERTGGSVSTLTIQRTQQEDSAVYLCASISQGANYGYTFGSGTRLTVV.

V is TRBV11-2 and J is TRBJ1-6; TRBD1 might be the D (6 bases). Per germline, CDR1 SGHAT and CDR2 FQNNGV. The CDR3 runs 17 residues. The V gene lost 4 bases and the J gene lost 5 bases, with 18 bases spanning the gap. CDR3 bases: TGTGCCAGCAGCTCGGTTTACAGGGCGCTCAATAATTCACCCCTCCACTTT. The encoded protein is CASSSVYRALNNSPLHF.

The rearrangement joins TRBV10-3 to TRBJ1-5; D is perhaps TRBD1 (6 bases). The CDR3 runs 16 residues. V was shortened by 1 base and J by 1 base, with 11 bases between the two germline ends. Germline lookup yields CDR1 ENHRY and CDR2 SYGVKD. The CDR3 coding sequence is TGTGCCATCAGTGAGTTTTCAGGGGCAAGCAATCAGCCCCAGCATTTT. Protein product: CAISEFSGASNQPQHF.